The 18 T cell receptor beta chains given below trace back to one sample, sequenced in a study of shared clonotypes between healthy human individuals. Method: immunoSEQ multiplex PCR; TCRdb's copy keeps in-frame clones and lacks some. The data contain around 2.5 million clones, approximately 93% of them seen just once; the ten biggest clones take up about 0.34%. Sequenced: naive CD4+ T cells from PBMCs. Subset indicated: CD45RA+ positively selected. These receptors all stem from a man between 18 and 29 years old in good health. Some clones in this sample may be carry-over from other donors' samples.

The genes are TRBV11-2 and TRBJ2-7, with D possibly matching TRBD2 (6 bases). Looked up from germline, CDR1 is SGHAT and CDR2 is FQNNGV. Trimming took 3 bases from V and 6 from J, leaving 12 bases between them. CDR3 size: 13 residues. The CDR3 DNA is TGTGCCAGCAGCTTCAGACTAGTATCCGAGCAGTACTTC. Its translation: CASSFRLVSEQYF.

The chain combines TRBV28 with TRBJ1-5, with D unresolved. The CDR3 is 14 amino acids. Trimming took 7 bases from V and 0 from J, leaving 10 bases between them. Per the germline V gene, CDR1 is MDHEN and CDR2 is SYDVKM. CDR3 bases: TGTGCCAGCAATGGCCCCCTTAGCAATCAGCCCCAGCATTTT. This sequence encodes CASNGPLSNQPQHF.

This clone was seen once. The chain joins TRBV7-2 to TRBJ2-5, with D tentatively TRBD2 (6 bases). TRBJ2-7 explains the end of the DNA better; the J call may be wrong. The germline CDR1 and CDR2 sequences are SGHTA and FQGNSA. This CDR3 spans 14 amino acids. Written as DNA, the CDR3 is TGTGCCAGCAGCTTAGCCGCGGGGCCCTACGAGCAGTACTTC. This translates into CASSLAAGPYEQYF.

The genes are TRBV10-3 and TRBJ2-1; the D call may be TRBD1 or TRBD2 (5 bases each). CDR1 ENHRY and CDR2 SYGVKD come from the germline V gene. Trimming cost V 4 bases and J 12 bases, with 16 bases left between them. The CDR3 length is 13 residues. The CDR3 region is CAISGPTEGWQFF. The CDR3 bases are TGTGCCATCAGTGGTCCCACAGAGGGGTGGCAGTTCTTC.

This chain joins TRBV5-6 and TRBJ2-2, with TRBD1 identical over 9 bases. V trimming: 1 base; J trimming: 7 bases; junction bases outside the gene matches: 14. Germline assignment: CDR1 SGHDT and CDR2 YYEEEE. This CDR3 spans 18 amino acids. CDR3 nucleotide sequence: TGTGCCAGCAGCTTGTTAATAGGCGTGGGACAGGGATACGGGGAGCTGTTTTTT. Encoded protein: CASSLLIGVGQGYGELFF.

The genes are TRBV27 and TRBJ2-5; 7 bases are shared with TRBD2. This CDR3 comprises 15 residues. Germline V gives CDR1 MNHEY, CDR2 SMNVEV (reference sequence). V gave up 6 bases and J gave up 5 bases; unmatched junction bases: 12. CDR3: CASRSRASGTETQYF. The CDR3 DNA reads as TGTGCCAGCAGGTCCCGGGCTAGCGGCACGGAGACCCAGTACTTC.

The rearrangement joins TRBV10-3 to TRBJ2-3, with D maybe TRBD2 (6 bases). The CDR3 is 14 residues long. Trimming removed 7 bases at V and 5 bases at J, with 16 bases between. Per the germline V gene, CDR1 is ENHRY and CDR2 is SYGVKD. CDR3 in DNA: TGTGCCATCAATACGGGAGAGGGCGGAGATACGCAGTATTTT. It is translated as CAINTGEGGDTQYF.

The V and J genes are TRBV5-4 and TRBJ2-2; 13 bases match TRBD2. V lost 3 bases to trimming and J lost 0 bases; unmatched junction nucleotides: 5. CDR3 length: 18 residues. The V gene's germline CDR1 is SGHNT and CDR2 YYREEE (reference sequence). CDR3 coding DNA: TGTGCCAGCAGCTACCCGGGACTAGCGGGACCGAACACCGGGGAGCTGTTTTTT. Protein: CASSYPGLAGPNTGELFF.

The rearrangement joins TRBV6-1 to TRBJ2-3; D perhaps matches TRBD2 (6 bases). CDR3 length: 15 residues. Germline loops: CDR1 MNHNS, CDR2 SASEGT. Trimming cost V 5 bases and J 0 bases, with 12 bases left between them. The CDR3 DNA reads as TGTGCCAGCAGTTTAACCGCGGGAAGCACAGATACGCAGTATTTT. Its protein product is CASSLTAGSTDTQYF.

This rearrangement joins TRBV11-2 to TRBJ2-1; 11 bases match TRBD2. The CDR3 has 17 amino acids. The V gene end was trimmed by 4 bases and the J gene end by 4 bases; junction bases not matched to a gene: 9. The V gene's germline CDR1 is SGHAT and CDR2 FQNNGV. DNA of the CDR3: TGTGCCAGCAGCTCGCCTACCGGGACTAGCGGATACAATGAGCAGTTCTTC. As protein: CASSSPTGTSGYNEQFF.

This clone was found once. The chain carries TRBV15 and TRBJ2-7, with 7 bases fitting TRBD2. Germline V lookup: CDR1 LNHNV, CDR2 YYDKDF (reference sequence). The CDR3 contains 15 residues. V shed 0 bases, J shed 9 bases, and the junction held 11 bases outside the gene matches. The CDR3 sequence is CATSRDLPSGEGQYF. The CDR3 bases are TGTGCCACCAGCAGAGATCTGCCCTCGGGGGAGGGGCAGTACTTC.

V and J are TRBV30 and TRBJ1-6; weak D call: TRBD1 (5 bases). The CDR3 covers 13 residues. From germline, CDR1 is GTSNPN and CDR2 SVGIG (reference sequence). Trimming stripped 1 base from V and 6 bases from J, with 7 bases between. The CDR3 spells CAWSGGTNSPLHF. CDR3 DNA sequence: TGTGCCTGGAGTGGGGGGACTAATTCACCCCTCCACTTT.

The chain recombines TRBV18 with TRBJ1-2, with D unresolved. The CDR3 spans 12 residues. Trimming pared 6 bases from V and 0 bases from J, leaving 5 bases between. CDR1 is KGHSH and CDR2 is LQKENI in the germline V gene. This CDR3 reads CASSGSNYGYTF. The CDR3 DNA sequence: TGTGCCAGCTCGGGCTCTAACTATGGCTACACCTTC.

The chain joins TRBV27 to TRBJ2-3; 10 bases are a match to TRBD1. The CDR3 spans 21 residues. V was pared by 3 bases and J by 0 bases, with 18 bases of the junction left unmatched. Germline V gene lookup returns CDR1 MNHEY and CDR2 SMNVEV (reference sequence). CDR3: CASSFRGQGTFARISTDTQYF. CDR3 in DNA: TGTGCCAGCAGTTTTCGGGGACAGGGGACCTTTGCTCGAATTAGCACAGATACGCAGTATTTT.

The chain is built from TRBV7-2 and TRBJ1-2; 11 bases map to TRBD1. J was trimmed by 5 bases and V by 7 bases; bases with no gene match: 6. Germline V gene sequence: CDR1 SGHTA, CDR2 FQGNSA. The CDR3 covers 14 residues. In nucleotides, the CDR3 is TGTGCCAGCAAGTCCGGGACAGGGGGATATGGCTACACCTTC. It translates to CASKSGTGGYGYTF.

The CDR3 sequence: CASSATANYGYTF. CDR3 DNA sequence: TGTGCCAGCTCGGCCACCGCTAACTATGGCTACACCTTC. J is TRBJ1-2 and V is TRBV6-6; D remains unclear. The CDR3 length is 13 residues. CDR1 is MNHNY, CDR2 SVGAGI, per germline (reference sequence). Trimming shortened V by 8 bases and J by 0 bases, and 10 bases separated the two germline ends.

The V call is TRBV6-5, the J call TRBJ1-2; 8 positions agree with TRBD1. Germline V CDR1 and CDR2: MNHEY, SVGAGI. The CDR3 consists of 14 residues. V gave up 8 bases and J gave up 6 bases; unmatched junction bases: 11. CDR3 DNA sequence: TGTGCCAGCGCTCCCGAGACAGGGGAGGATGGCTACACCTTC. Protein: CASAPETGEDGYTF.

The genes are TRBV27 and TRBJ2-7; tentatively, D is TRBD2 (6 bases). V dropped 2 bases and J dropped 1 base, with 12 bases sitting between them. From germline, CDR1 is MNHEY and CDR2 SMNVEV (reference sequence). This CDR3 is built from 15 residues. This CDR3 reads CASSLGVGGSYEQYF. DNA of the CDR3: TGTGCCAGCAGTTTAGGTGTGGGGGGTTCCTACGAGCAGTACTTC.